The entry that follows covers one TCR beta chain sequence. Its binding antigen is unknown. Base qualities are missing; no much larger clone stands one base away. This entry belongs to a study of human T cells and chemical hapten exposure (dated by TCRdb to the early 2020s). In terms of the full investigation: For sensitization, 2% DPC in acetone was applied to a 2 cm by 2 cm area of upper inner arm skin. Throughout the roughly 24-week study period, patients were also given weekly therapeutic DPC doses on the scalp. Most of the patients in the cohort were female, and the cohort covered alopecia areata with under or over 50% scalp involvement, alopecia totalis and alopecia universalis. Blood samples were taken from patients before sensitization (week 0) and then at 2, 6 and about 24 weeks after DPC sensitization. Peripheral blood TCR repertoire changes were tracked in vivo in alopecia patients during primary and secondary sensitization to the hapten diphenylcyclopropenone (DPC). Patch testing was performed on the upper back with Finn chambers containing 0.01% DPC, and the patch tests were scored after 6 days according to International Contact Dermatitis Research Group standards. Around 29 alopecia patients provided blood for TCR sequencing at one to four time points (pre-sensitization, 2, 6 and 24 weeks). Libraries were pooled for sequencing, and per-sample TCR yields varied mainly because of small differences in library volumes within the pool. What the research found in general, with its limitations: The number of PT1 expanded TCRs positively correlated with patch test score, significant at thresholds 8, 16 and 32 but not 4. Because all patients had alopecia, a presumed autoimmune disease, the immune response of the patients might differ from that of healthy individuals. The number of TCRs above 1 in 1000 frequency did not change with DPC sensitization; there was no evidence of global repertoire structure alterations. Expanded TCRs formed significantly more large CDR3 similarity clusters than pre-sensitization or healthy control sets, consistent with antigen-driven responses. Repeated subsampling changed both the strength of the expansion versus patch-test correlation and the threshold at which the correlation became significant.

The germline V gene sets CDR1 to MNHEY and CDR2 to SVGAGI. V is cut back by 9 bases and J by 3 bases, with 8 bases in the junction unmatched. The CDR3, cysteine through phenylalanine, is 15 amino acids long. CDR3 DNA only is kept here, 45 bases in frame from base 1. Library preparation employed RACE. Sequencing instrument: NextSeq 500. Library preparation attached unique molecular identifiers to individual cDNA molecules for quantitative, reproducible TCR counting. From each blood RNA sample, both TCR alpha and TCR beta chains were sequenced. On the study's bioinformatics: Samples had a median of about 90,000 TCRs, with a range from 23,224 to 690,600. V, J and CDR3 annotation of the TCR reads was performed with the Decombinator software suite. For the PS versus PT1 abundance plots, all samples were subsampled to the same number of TCRs (28,000). TCRs were defined as expanded if absent before sensitization and observed at least eight times at the 2-week time point. TCRdb reanalyzed the raw reads on its own, using fastp at Q25 for trimming and MiXCR for clone calling, and kept in-frame beta chains. Each CDR3 protein gets just one entry, which takes the most common genes and DNA from the rows behind it. The V and J calls reflect TCRdb's pipeline rather than the authors' work. The table for this sample lists more than 300,000 distinct CDR3 sequences; approximately 5% of them were counted only once. The ten largest clones add up to 2.5% to 3% of the sample.

Taken with the paper, the label for time point translates to: pre-sensitization, week 0. The treatment or condition label corresponds to: therapeutic diphenylcyclopropenone sensitization with weekly scalp DPC. At every patch-test visit, the blood draw took place before the patch test was put on. Eligible patients were aged 18 to 70, diagnosed with alopecia, deemed suitable for DPC therapy, and excluded if pregnant. Total RNA was extracted from unfractionated whole blood collected in Tempus Blood RNA tubes. Sample: whole blood, taken in connection with sensitization to the hapten diphenylcyclopropenone (DPC). The chain links TRBV6-5 with TRBJ2-1, and TRBD2 matches 10 of the central bases. This TCR came from a woman between 45 and 65 years old with alopecia areata. Some clones in this sample may be carry-over from other donors' samples. The DNA is as follows: TGTGCCAGTCGACGGGTAGCGGGGGGCTACAATGAGCAGTTCTTC. Its protein is CASRRVAGGYNEQFF.